Below, 17 T cell receptor beta chains from the same sample are listed, as sequenced in a study of neoadjuvant anti-PD-1 for oral cavity cancer. Libraries were prepared by immunoSEQ multiplex PCR; TCRdb keeps only in-frame clonotypes and omits some of them. The table includes about 11,000 clones, approximately 52% detected once. The sequencing here drew on tumor tissue, taken before nivolumab (anti-PD-1) treatment. The receptors stem from a person aged 35 to 85 with oral cavity squamous cell carcinoma.

The genes are TRBV25-1 and TRBJ2-7; the D gene is possibly TRBD1 (5 bases). The CDR3 consists of 15 residues. V lost 4 bases, J lost 0 bases, and 13 bases lay in between. The germline CDR1 and CDR2 sequences are MGHDK and SYGVNS. CDR3 sequence reads: CASSVVGVRSYEQYF. The CDR3 DNA is TGTGCCAGCAGTGTTGTAGGGGTCCGCTCCTACGAGCAGTACTTC.

The rearrangement links TRBV11-3 to TRBJ1-6; 8 nucleotides align to TRBD1. Unmatched junction bases numbered 10, after V lost 0 bases and J lost 0 bases. CDR3 length: 20 amino acids. Germline lookup yields CDR1 SGHNT and CDR2 YENEEA. The CDR3 is CASSLDGRDRRVSYNSPLHF. As DNA, the CDR3 is TGTGCCAGCAGCTTAGATGGCCGGGACAGGCGCGTCTCCTATAATTCACCCCTCCACTTT.

The CDR3 DNA follows: TGTGCCAGCACCTTGGCGGGACGCTACGAGGAGCAGTTCTTC. It specifies CASTLAGRYEEQFF. The genes are TRBV28 and TRBJ2-1, with a tentative D call TRBD2 (6 bases). Germline V gene sequence: CDR1 MDHEN, CDR2 SYDVKM. The CDR3 is 14 amino acids. V gave up 7 bases and J gave up 10 bases, with 20 bases separating them.

This clone has just one count. This chain connects TRBV9 to TRBJ1-2; 8 positions match TRBD1. Germline values: CDR1 SGDLS, CDR2 YYNGEE. V was clipped by 0 bases and J by 4 bases; unmatched bases: 5. The CDR3 length is 15 residues. CDR3 sequence reads: CASSVDPGTGYGYTF. The CDR3 DNA reads TGTGCCAGCAGCGTAGACCCCGGGACAGGCTATGGCTACACCTTC.

The rearrangement links TRBV27 to TRBJ2-1; 8 bases map to TRBD1. Trimming cost V 6 bases and J 4 bases; bases outside gene matches: 8. The CDR3 sequence is 15 residues long. Germline V CDR1 and CDR2: MNHEY, SMNVEV (reference sequence). DNA of the CDR3: TGTGCCAGCAGGCCGCTGGACAGGGATTACAATGAGCAGTTCTTC. Translated: CASRPLDRDYNEQFF.

This clone was seen only once. The rearrangement links TRBV19 to TRBJ1-6; 7 bases align to TRBD1. Germline assignment: CDR1 LNHDA and CDR2 SQIVND (reference sequence). V shed 6 bases and J 7 bases; nucleotides not matched to a gene: 6. The CDR3 runs 14 residues. For the CDR3, the DNA is TGTGCCAGTAGCGTCGGGACAGAGAATTCACCCCTCCACTTT. This encodes CASSVGTENSPLHF.

The chain combines TRBV7-2 with TRBJ1-2; 7 nucleotides agree with TRBD1. Trimming removed 3 bases from V and 5 bases from J; junction bases left unmatched: 6. Germline assignment: CDR1 SGHTA and CDR2 FQGNSA. The CDR3 runs to 14 residues. The CDR3 sequence is CASSFSRQGYGYTF. CDR3 bases: TGTGCCAGCAGCTTTTCGAGACAGGGTTATGGCTACACCTTC.

This clone is termed medium-sized. The V call is TRBV5-8, the J call TRBJ1-6; TRBD1 is a possible D gene (6 bases). V lost 7 bases, J lost 1 base, and 12 bases lay in between. Germline V CDR1 and CDR2: SGHTS, YDEGEE. There are 15 residues in the CDR3. CDR3 region: CASQQGLSYNSPLHF. The DNA of the CDR3 is TGTGCCAGCCAACAGGGCCTTTCCTATAATTCACCCCTCCACTTT.

This clone was observed a single time. The J gene is TRBJ2-7, the V gene TRBV11-2, with D perhaps TRBD1 or TRBD2 (6 bases each). The CDR3 runs to 15 residues. Looked up from germline, CDR1 is SGHAT and CDR2 is FQNNGV. V lost 2 bases, J lost 3 bases, and 14 bases lay in between. The chain's CDR3 is CASSLYIEGGYEQYF. The CDR3 region has the DNA TGTGCCAGCAGCTTATATATTGAGGGGGGCTACGAGCAGTACTTC. The full variable domain, rest sourced from reference TRBV11-2 and TRBJ2-7, is EAGVAQSPRYKIIEKRQSVAFWCNPISGHATLYWYQQILGQGPKLLIQFQNNGVVDDSQLPKDRFSAERLKGVDSTLKIQPAKLEDSAVYLCASSLYIEGGYEQYFGPGTRLTVT.

The chain has TRBV19 and TRBJ1-3; no clear D gene. CDR1 LNHDA and CDR2 SQIVND come from the germline V gene (reference sequence). This CDR3 spans 13 amino acids. V dropped 8 bases and J dropped 0 bases, with 8 bases sitting between them. The CDR3 DNA reads TGTGCCAGTCCCTCGGTCTCTGGAAACACCATATATTTT. Amino acids: CASPSVSGNTIYF.

The rearrangement uses TRBV25-1 and TRBJ1-6; unclear D gene. The V and J ends lost 6 bases and 9 bases respectively, with 18 bases between them. The germline V gene encodes CDR1 MGHDK and CDR2 SYGVNS. The CDR3 is 15 residues long. The CDR3 region has the DNA TGTGCCAGCAGCCCCGGGTTCAAAAGTAGTTCACCCCTCCACTTT. Its translation is CASSPGFKSSSPLHF.

The chain is built from TRBV10-3 and TRBJ1-5, with a tentative D call TRBD1 (6 bases). In germline, CDR1 is ENHRY, CDR2 SYGVKD. The CDR3 loop spans 14 amino acids. V was pared by 2 bases and J by 7 bases, with 12 bases between. CDR3 region: CAISEVQGFQPQHF. CDR3 bases: TGTGCCATCAGTGAGGTACAGGGCTTCCAGCCCCAGCATTTT.

This clone was observed a few times. The chain carries TRBV7-2 and TRBJ2-5; 9 bases are a match to TRBD1. The ends lost 6 bases at V and 1 base at J; junction bases unmatched: 6. The germline V gene encodes CDR1 SGHTA and CDR2 FQGNSA. This CDR3 has 15 residues. CDR3 nucleotides: TGTGCCAGCAGGGGACAGGGTGGGCCCCAAGAGACCCAGTACTTC. Protein product: CASRGQGGPQETQYF.

The chain has TRBV9 and TRBJ1-2, with 9 nucleotides matching TRBD1. The CDR3 length is 14 residues. CDR1 is SGDLS, CDR2 YYNGEE, per germline. Unmatched junction bases numbered 4, after V lost 0 bases and J lost 7 bases. CDR3 amino acids: CASSVATGGTGYTF. Here the CDR3 DNA reads TGTGCCAGCAGCGTAGCCACAGGGGGCACTGGCTACACCTTC.

Concerning this clone: Relative to the germline gene, one junction end is altered; a read error may explain this. The chain recombines TRBV5-1 with TRBJ1-2, with a tentative D call TRBD1 (6 bases). Germline loops: CDR1 SGHRS, CDR2 YFSETQ. The CDR3 has 14 amino acids. The CDR3 DNA reads TGCGCCAGCAGGTTGGACAGTGTAACCTATGGCTACACCTTC. Protein: CASRLDSVTYGYTF.

The chain joins TRBV19 to TRBJ2-7; 9 bases are a match to TRBD1. J gave up 4 bases and V 7 bases, and 11 bases lay outside the gene matches. Germline V gene data show CDR1 as LNHDA and CDR2 as SQIVND (reference sequence). The CDR3 extends over 15 amino acids. The CDR3 region is CASTYGTGSKYEQYF. The CDR3 DNA is TGTGCCAGTACGTACGGGACAGGGTCGAAGTACGAGCAGTACTTC. The full variable domain, with the rest looked up from reference TRBV19 and TRBJ2-7, is DGGITQSPKYLFRKEGQNVTLSCEQNLNHDAMYWYRQDPGQGLRLIYYSQIVNDFQKGDIAEGYSVSREKKESFPLTVTSAQKNPTAFYLCASTYGTGSKYEQYFGPGTRLTVT.

V usage is TRBV10-1 and J usage is TRBJ1-2; tentatively, D is TRBD1 (5 bases). The V gene lost 8 bases and the J gene lost 4 bases, with 17 bases spanning the gap. CDR1 WNHNN and CDR2 SYGVQD come from the germline V gene (reference sequence). CDR3 size: 14 residues. The CDR3 protein is CASPWGGRVYGYTF. Here the CDR3 DNA reads TGCGCCAGCCCCTGGGGCGGCAGGGTCTATGGCTACACCTTC.